The entry below describes one T cell receptor beta chain. The data are from a study of blood T cells in healthy people across ages. It was with a sample-barcoded 5' primer and a J-beta primer mix that a second PCR of roughly 7 to 12 cycles was run. A single record per CDR3 protein comes from TCRdb applying MiXCR to the 5' RACE reads. This table has about 400,000 distinct CDR3 sequences, about 55% appearing once. This CDR3 contains 17 residues. V lost 3 bases and J lost 5, with 17 bases in between. Germline assignment: CDR1 MGHDK and CDR2 SYGVNS. The TCR was taken from a man in his 60s in good health. The sample comprised blood. This chain joins TRBV25-1 and TRBJ1-6; TRBD1 is a possible D gene (5 bases). The CDR3 reads CASSEQGRSRDNSPLHF. The CDR3 region has the DNA TGTGCCAGCAGTGAGCAAGGCAGGTCCAGGGATAATTCACCCCTCCACTTT.